This T cell receptor beta chain was found in a study of OX40 agonist ivuxolimab in advanced cancers. The wider study: Aged roughly 20 to 85 with a mean of approximately 60 years, they were less than 90% male. Points from the study as a whole: CD4+ T cells averaged fewer expanded clones than CD8+ T cells. At 0.1 to 3.0 mg/kg and by week 6, clonal expansion occurred in CD4+ and CD8+ blood T cells.

V gave up 2 bases and J gave up 5 bases, with 12 bases separating them. CDR1 is SEHNR and CDR2 is FQNEAQ in the germline V gene (reference sequence). The CDR3 is 14 residues long. Sequenced by immunoSEQ multiplex PCR; TCRdb stores in-frame clones only, minus some. The sample includes some 70,000 clones, approximately 89% of them seen just once. Blood got drawn at baseline, again on cycle 4 day 1, and then on cycle 7 day 1. About this clone: Antigen: not known.

The sequencing here drew on CD4+ or CD8+ T cells sorted from blood, taken in a trial of the OX40 agonist ivuxolimab. V usage is TRBV7-9 and J usage is TRBJ1-1; maybe TRBD1 (5 bases). The clonotype was recovered from an adult with an advanced solid tumor such as melanoma, head and neck, liver or kidney cancer. CDR3 sequence reads: CASSLTRGGTEAFF. In nucleotides, the CDR3 is TGTGCCAGCAGCTTAACCCGGGGGGGGACTGAAGCTTTCTTT.